This T cell receptor (beta chain) derives from a study of blood T cell repertoires in COVID-19 (dated by TCRdb to 2018 to 2020). Regarding the complete study: The collaborator samples originated in the United States, Italy and Spain and spanned the acute and convalescent phases of COVID-19. The prospective study material was composed of cDNA or gDNA derived from T cells, B-cell-depleted T cells, or PBMCs. Subjects who had been exposed to COVID-19, were actively infected with it, or had recovered from it provided the deeply sampled blood TCRbeta repertoires that made up the dataset. A freely available public database, intended as a resource for researchers studying the immune response to SARS-CoV-2, is where the repertoires were released. The samples were drawn from two sources: the first 160 participants of the ongoing ImmuneRACE study, and 1,254 subjects contributed by 6 global collaborators. Sample metadata almost always included a de-identified subject ID, COVID-19 status, age in years and sex. Where available, HLA class I and class II types were taken from metadata supplied by the sample provider and were not determined by assay-based typing.

In the prospective study, participants were roughly 18 to 95 years old, resided in 25 or so geographic areas of the United States, and were enrolled through a virtual design. To assign participants to cohorts, the prospective study relied on clinical history that participants themselves reported in a screening survey and a study questionnaire. For ImmuneRACE Cohort 3, a participant was defined as recovered based on two consecutive negative NP/OP PCR tests, clearance by a healthcare professional, or resolution of symptoms. In the prospective study, mobile phlebotomists collected whole blood, serum and a nasopharyngeal or oropharyngeal swab from each participant. Participants in the prospective study had the option to provide additional blood draws and questionnaires over an approximately 2-month period. Before DNA extraction, prospective study blood samples were shipped either frozen or at room temperature.

Note on this clone: Its antigen is currently not known. No much larger clone exists at a distance of one base, and base qualities are not known.

General findings and caveats noted by the study authors: The quantity of clinical and demographic metadata differed by source and by participant and was supplied without curation.

TCRbeta CDR3 regions were amplified from genomic DNA by means of the immunoSEQ Assay, a bias-controlled multiplex PCR. The paper's data handling went like this. Nucleated cell counts per sample were estimated from amplification of reference gene primers within the assay. To quantify the absolute abundance of each unique TCRbeta CDR3 rearrangement, sequence reads were collapsed and filtered. Productive Simpson clonality was computed per sample as the square root of Simpson's diversity index over productive rearrangements. What TCRdb holds here is the immuneACCESS table cut down to in-frame rearrangements. Part of the clones is not present; checked against another copy, under half of the missing clones reflect an unresolved V gene, and the others are unexplained. Clone size and V and J calls were adopted from that table, with D and trimming inferred from the DNA. This sample gives approximately 300,000 clones in total; about 85% of them show up just once. Approximately 5.2% of the sample lies in the top ten.

The source material was PBMCs or T cells enriched from blood (not recorded which). The receptor was derived from a woman in her twenties or thirties who had recovered from COVID-19.

Read as DNA, the sequence is TGTGCCAGTAGTCGGACAGCCGGGCGGGTCGCTGAAGCTTTCTTT. Its translation is CASSRTAGRVAEAFF. The sequence links TRBV19 to TRBJ1-1; D gene: possibly TRBD1, on 6 matching bases. From the cysteine through the phenylalanine, the CDR3 covers 15 amino acids. The kept DNA is CDR3 alone, 45 bases in frame from the first base. V is shortened by 5 bases, J by 6 bases, and the region joining them spans 19 bases. The germline V gene (reference sequence) yields LNHDA for CDR1 and SQIVND for CDR2. The CDR3 plus the reference TRBV19 and TRBJ1-1 genes for the other parts give the full variable domain: DGGITQSPKYLFRKEGQNVTLSCEQNLNHDAMYWYRQDPGQGLRLIYYSQIVNDFQKGDIAEGYSVSREKKESFPLTVTSAQKNPTAFYLCASSRTAGRVAEAFFGQGTRLTVV.